These 29 T cell receptor beta chains came from one sample sequenced in a study of T cell changes during pregnancy in multiple sclerosis. The protocol was immunoSEQ multiplex PCR, while the TCRdb copy is restricted to in-frame clones and leaves out a portion. The sample carries 60,000 or so clones, 80% to 90% recorded once. The sample consisted of peripheral blood, taken in the first trimester of pregnancy. Receptor source: a female donor in good health, enrolled as a control in a pregnancy study.

This chain connects TRBV9 to TRBJ2-7, with 8 nucleotides matching TRBD1. V lost 3 bases, J lost 6 bases, and 2 bases stayed unmatched. The length of the CDR3 is 12 residues. Germline loops: CDR1 SGDLS, CDR2 YYNGEE. The CDR3 region is CASSGQGAEQYF. In DNA, the CDR3 is TGTGCCAGCAGCGGGCAGGGGGCCGAGCAGTACTTC.

The chain has TRBV11-3 and TRBJ2-3; weak D call: TRBD1 (5 bases). Germline lookup yields CDR1 SGHNT and CDR2 YENEEA. Trimming left V 1 base short and J 5 bases short, with 19 bases between. This CDR3 spans 17 amino acids. CDR3 nucleotide sequence: TGTGCCAGCAGCTTAGCCAACGCCCAGGGATCGGAAGATACGCAGTATTTT. Translated, it gives CASSLANAQGSEDTQYF.

The rearrangement links TRBV2 to TRBJ2-7, with 7 bases lining up with TRBD1. Germline values: CDR1 SNHLY, CDR2 FYNNEI. The ends lost 5 bases at V and 1 base at J; junction bases unmatched: 5. The CDR3 consists of 14 residues. CDR3 DNA: TGTGCCAGCAGTTCGCCAGGGGGATCCTACGAGCAGTACTTC. Protein: CASSSPGGSYEQYF.

V gene TRBV6-5 combines with J gene TRBJ2-3, with no clear D. The CDR3 is 13 amino acids. The V end lost 2 bases, the J end lost 4 bases, and 7 bases lay between the germline ends. Germline V gene sequence: CDR1 MNHEY, CDR2 SVGAGI. This CDR3 is CASSYQYADTQYF. The CDR3 region has the DNA TGTGCCAGCAGTTACCAGTATGCAGATACGCAGTATTTT.

The chain couples TRBV5-1 to TRBJ2-6, with TRBD1 matching 9 bases. This CDR3 contains 16 residues. The germline V gene encodes CDR1 SGHRS and CDR2 YFSETQ. The V segment lost 6 bases and the J segment 3 bases; nucleotides outside the gene matches: 7. CDR3 region: CASTGQGRVGANVLTF. In DNA form, the CDR3 reads TGCGCCAGCACCGGACAGGGGAGGGTTGGGGCCAACGTCCTGACTTTC.

The chain uses TRBV25-1 and TRBJ1-1; D not certain. Trimming took 0 bases from V and 5 from J, leaving 7 bases between them. The V gene's germline CDR1 is MGHDK and CDR2 SYGVNS. This CDR3 contains 13 residues. The CDR3 is CASSEYSGTEAFF. For the CDR3, the DNA is TGTGCCAGCAGTGAATACAGCGGGACTGAAGCTTTCTTT.

This chain links TRBV4-3 with TRBJ1-1, with D perhaps TRBD1 (5 bases). The CDR3 loop spans 16 amino acids. In germline, CDR1 is LGHNA, CDR2 YSLEER. Trimming shortened V by 1 base and J by 2 bases, and 14 bases separated the two germline ends. The CDR3: CASSQGSSRANTEAFF. CDR3 sequence (DNA): TGCGCCAGCAGCCAAGGAAGTAGCAGGGCTAACACTGAAGCTTTCTTT.

The chain combines TRBV5-1 with TRBJ2-1; 9 bases are a match to TRBD1. From germline, CDR1 is SGHRS and CDR2 YFSETQ. The ends lost 5 bases at V and 0 bases at J; junction bases unmatched: 6. The CDR3 totals 16 residues. The CDR3 nucleotides read TGCGCCAGCAGTTCTGGGACAGGGAGCTCCTACAATGAGCAGTTCTTC. It codes for CASSSGTGSSYNEQFF.

This clone was detected once. The chain links TRBV6-5 to TRBJ1-5; 7 bases map to TRBD1. Germline V CDR1 and CDR2: MNHEY, SVGAGI. The ends lost 5 bases at V and 1 base at J; junction bases unmatched: 5. The CDR3 loop spans 15 amino acids. The CDR3 DNA is TGTGCCAGCAGTCCCGGACAGGCGAGCAATCAGCCCCAGCATTTT. It encodes CASSPGQASNQPQHF.

The chain is built from TRBV11-2 and TRBJ1-4; D gene ambiguous. The CDR3 loop spans 14 amino acids. The germline gives CDR1 SGHAT, CDR2 FQNNGV. The V and J ends lost 2 bases and 3 bases respectively, with 7 bases between them. In nucleotides, the CDR3 is TGTGCCAGCAGCTTAATCCGGGCTAATGAAAAACTGTTTTTT. Translating it yields CASSLIRANEKLFF.

The chain couples TRBV18 to TRBJ2-5, with 8 bases identical to TRBD2. Germline V gives CDR1 KGHSH, CDR2 LQKENI. Trimming cost V 2 bases and J 5 bases; bases outside gene matches: 7. The CDR3 has 15 residues. CDR3 region: CASSPERGRAETQYF. The CDR3 DNA reads as TGTGCCAGCTCACCAGAGCGGGGGCGAGCGGAGACCCAGTACTTC.

The sample holds one count of this clone. J is TRBJ1-2 and V is TRBV7-8; TRBD1 is a possible D gene (5 bases). This CDR3 has 12 residues. Trimming took 5 bases from V and 5 from J, leaving 9 bases between them. Germline assignment: CDR1 SGHVS and CDR2 FQNEAQ. DNA for the CDR3: TGTGCCAGCAGCGGAGGGACTTATGGCTACACCTTC. Its protein is CASSGGTYGYTF.

V is TRBV7-8 and J is TRBJ2-1; a possible D gene is TRBD2 (5 bases). The germline V and J ends were trimmed by 5 bases and 7 bases, with 15 bases remaining between them. This CDR3 contains 14 residues. CDR1 and CDR2 from the germline V gene are SGHVS and FQNEAQ. This chain's CDR3 is CASSLRRVGNEQFF. For the CDR3, the DNA is TGTGCCAGCAGCCTCAGGCGGGTAGGAAATGAGCAGTTCTTC.

The chain couples TRBV5-1 to TRBJ1-3, with D perhaps matching TRBD1 (5 bases). The germline gives CDR1 SGHRS, CDR2 YFSETQ. Trimming cost V 3 bases and J 1 base, with 8 bases left between them. CDR3 length equals 14 residues. In DNA form, the CDR3 reads TGCGCCAGCAGCTCAGACAGATCTGGAAACACCATATATTTT. It yields the protein CASSSDRSGNTIYF.

The V and J genes are TRBV7-3 and TRBJ2-3; D gene unclear. This CDR3 comprises 15 residues. V lost 1 base to trimming and J lost 2 bases, with 10 bases between them. Germline V gene data show CDR1 as SGHTA and CDR2 as FQGTGA. The CDR3 sequence is CASSLMAGITDTQYF. The CDR3 nucleotides read TGTGCCAGCAGCTTAATGGCAGGTATCACAGATACGCAGTATTTT.

The genes are TRBV7-2 and TRBJ1-5, with a possible D match to TRBD1 (5 bases). Germline V CDR1 and CDR2: SGHTA, FQGNSA. V was trimmed by 5 bases and J by 2 bases, leaving 13 bases between them. CDR3 size: 15 residues. The CDR3 here is CASSPRGVGNQPQHF. Written as DNA, the CDR3 is TGTGCCAGCAGCCCCCGGGGGGTTGGCAATCAGCCCCAGCATTTT. The full variable domain, rest sourced from reference TRBV7-2 and TRBJ1-5, is GAGVSQSPSNKVTEKGKDVELRCDPISGHTALYWYRQSLGQGLEFLIYFQGNSAPDKSGLPSDRFSAERTGGSVSTLTIQRTQQEDSAVYLCASSPRGVGNQPQHFGDGTRLSIL.

The V gene is TRBV15, the J gene TRBJ1-2; D is undetermined. The CDR3 length is 15 residues. Germline assignment: CDR1 LNHNV and CDR2 YYDKDF (reference sequence). Deletions cut 0 bases from V and 4 bases from J, with 12 bases between. This CDR3 reads CATSRDSGQVYGYTF. The CDR3, as DNA: TGTGCCACCAGCAGAGATTCTGGGCAGGTCTATGGCTACACCTTC.

The rearrangement links TRBV7-9 to TRBJ2-1; possible D gene TRBD2, 6 bases. V lost 3 bases and J 6 bases, leaving 12 bases between the germline ends. This CDR3 region has 14 residues. Germline V gene sequence: CDR1 SEHNR, CDR2 FQNEAQ (reference sequence). In DNA form, the CDR3 reads TGTGCCAGCAGCTTGGGGGGACCGTTCAATGAGCAGTTCTTC. It specifies CASSLGGPFNEQFF.

This chain joins TRBV5-1 and TRBJ2-2, with 9 bases fitting TRBD1. The CDR3 loop spans 14 amino acids. V lost 10 bases and J lost 4; bases outside the gene matches: 8. The V gene's germline CDR1 is SGHRS and CDR2 YFSETQ. The CDR3 coding sequence is TGCGCCTCACGGACAGGGGAATTCACCGGGGAGCTGTTTTTT. Translated, it gives CASRTGEFTGELFF.

The rearrangement links TRBV5-1 to TRBJ2-2; 10 bases line up with TRBD1. The germline V gene has CDR1 SGHRS and CDR2 YFSETQ. J gave up 4 bases and V 3 bases, and 3 bases lay outside the gene matches. The CDR3 sequence is 15 residues long. CDR3 DNA sequence: TGCGCCAGCAGCTGGGACAGGGGAACCACCGGGGAGCTGTTTTTT. Amino acid sequence: CASSWDRGTTGELFF.

This sequence joins TRBV19 and TRBJ1-2; D uncertain. This CDR3 has 13 amino acids. CDR1 is LNHDA, CDR2 SQIVND, per germline (reference sequence). V was trimmed by 3 bases and J by 2 bases, leaving 7 bases between them. The CDR3 protein is CASSIPGNYGYTF. Written as DNA, the CDR3 is TGTGCCAGTAGTATTCCAGGAAACTATGGCTACACCTTC.

This rearrangement joins TRBV6-5 to TRBJ1-4, with TRBD1 matching 9 bases. The CDR3 length is 15 residues. Germline CDR1 MNHEY, CDR2 SVGAGI. Germline trimming cut 6 bases from V and 10 bases from J; bases unmatched to any gene: 12. This chain's CDR3 is CASSHPPDRGGKLFF. In DNA form, the CDR3 reads TGTGCCAGCAGCCATCCCCCGGACAGGGGAGGAAAACTGTTTTTT.

The chain couples TRBV27 to TRBJ1-2, with D maybe TRBD1 (6 bases). In germline, CDR1 is MNHEY, CDR2 SMNVEV (reference sequence). The CDR3 contains 14 residues. Trimming took 2 bases from V and 2 from J, leaving 9 bases between them. CDR3 sequence: CASSLNRENYGYTF. CDR3 nucleotides: TGTGCCAGCAGTTTAAACAGGGAGAACTATGGCTACACCTTC.

Here the CDR3 DNA reads TGTGCCAGCAGCCCCGACTACACAGATACGCAGTATTTT. As protein: CASSPDYTDTQYF. The chain recombines TRBV7-2 with TRBJ2-3; D is possibly TRBD2 (5 bases). Germline V lookup: CDR1 SGHTA, CDR2 FQGNSA. V was trimmed by 5 bases and J by 2 bases, leaving 8 bases between them. This CDR3 has 13 residues.

This chain links TRBV6-6 with TRBJ2-7, with D unresolved. V gave up 6 bases and J gave up 5 bases, with 11 bases separating them. Germline CDR1 and CDR2: MNHNY and SVGAGI (reference sequence). This CDR3 spans 12 amino acids. In nucleotides, the CDR3 is TGTGCCAGCAGCCCCCGAGGTGACGAGCAGTACTTC. It codes for CASSPRGDEQYF.

The chain has TRBV6-5 and TRBJ1-4; 7 nucleotides agree with TRBD1. V was pared by 2 bases and J by 15 bases, with 3 bases of the junction left unmatched. The germline gives CDR1 MNHEY, CDR2 SVGAGI. The CDR3 loop spans 11 amino acids. CDR3 region: CASSYQGEVFF. CDR3 DNA: TGTGCCAGCAGTTACCAGGGGGAAGTGTTTTTT.

In DNA, the CDR3 is TGCGCCAGCAGCTTGGATGGAGGGTGGCCACCTATACCAACTAATGAAAAACTGTTTTTT. Its protein product is CASSLDGGWPPIPTNEKLFF. V is TRBV5-1 and J is TRBJ1-4, with D uncertain. CDR1 is SGHRS and CDR2 is YFSETQ in the germline V gene. The ends were cut back, 0 bases at V and 0 bases at J, with 21 bases in the middle. The CDR3 runs 20 residues.

The chain recombines TRBV6-5 with TRBJ1-1; maybe TRBD1 (6 bases). The CDR3 runs to 16 residues. The germline gives CDR1 MNHEY, CDR2 SVGAGI. V was shortened by 2 bases and J by 5 bases, with 18 bases between the two germline ends. CDR3 nucleotides: TGTGCCAGCAGTTACATCTTCCGGGGGGCGTCGACTGAAGCTTTCTTT. This sequence encodes CASSYIFRGASTEAFF.

The chain uses TRBV7-9 and TRBJ1-1, with 8 positions matching TRBD1. The CDR3 sequence is 16 residues long. The germline V gene encodes CDR1 SEHNR and CDR2 FQNEAQ (reference sequence). J gave up 4 bases and V 1 base, and 8 bases lay outside the gene matches. The chain's CDR3 is CASSLGAGGRFTEAFF. The CDR3 nucleotides are TGTGCCAGCAGCTTAGGGGCAGGGGGCAGGTTCACTGAAGCTTTCTTT.